The clone carrying this T cell receptor (beta chain) is a singleton in its sample. This sample is part of a study of neoadjuvant anti-PD-1 for oral cavity cancer. Here immunoSEQ multiplex PCR was the method, and the copy in TCRdb shows in-frame clones only, minus some. The repertoire holds 9,300 or so clones, with 70% to 80% as singletons. Germline V gene lookup returns CDR1 LGHNT and CDR2 FRNRAP. Between the trimmed V and J ends, which lost 0 bases and 5 bases, there was a span of 16 bases. This CDR3 comprises 17 residues. Time point indicated: after neoadjuvant nivolumab, at surgical resection. The chain is built from TRBV12-5 and TRBJ2-2, with D tentatively TRBD2 (7 bases). The TCR was taken from a person between 40 and 85 years old with oral cavity squamous cell carcinoma. This material consisted of PBMCs, taken after nivolumab (anti-PD-1) treatment. In DNA, the CDR3 is TGTGCTAGTGGTTTGGTCACGGGGGGCCGAGGAACCGGGGAGCTGTTTTTT. Translating it yields CASGLVTGGRGTGELFF.